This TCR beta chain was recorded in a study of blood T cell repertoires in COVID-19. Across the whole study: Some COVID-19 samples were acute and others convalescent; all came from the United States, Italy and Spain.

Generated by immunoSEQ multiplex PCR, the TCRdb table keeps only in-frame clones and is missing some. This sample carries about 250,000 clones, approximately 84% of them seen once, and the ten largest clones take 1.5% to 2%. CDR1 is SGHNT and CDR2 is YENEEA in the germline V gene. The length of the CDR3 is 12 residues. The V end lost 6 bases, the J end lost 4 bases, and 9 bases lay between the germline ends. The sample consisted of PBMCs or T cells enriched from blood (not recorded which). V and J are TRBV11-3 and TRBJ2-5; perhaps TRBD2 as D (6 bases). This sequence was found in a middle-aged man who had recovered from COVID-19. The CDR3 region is CASRGGGETQYF. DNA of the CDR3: TGTGCCAGCAGGGGGGGTGGAGAGACCCAGTACTTC.